The sequence of this TCR beta chain was determined in a study of graft-versus-host responses after intestinal transplantation. Study background: Once they had received anti-thymocyte globulin induction, all recipients took tacrolimus and steroids for 2 to 4 years.

Study-wide results and caveats: Peak circulating GvH clone levels tracked with early post-transplant HvG declines. Recipient marrow held GvH clones, some first seen in ileum or blood. Clonal ratios of graft-versus-host to host-versus-graft in allografts were high for patients exhibiting graft-donor T cell macrochimerism.

Profiling relied on immunoSEQ multiplex PCR, and the TCRdb table lists in-frame clones only, not all of them. The table lists 80,000 to 90,000 clones, roughly 88% of them singletons. The V end lost 6 bases, the J end lost 2 bases, and 15 bases lay between the germline ends. Germline CDR1 reads LNHNV; CDR2 reads YYDKDF (reference sequence). The CDR3 has 15 amino acids. Regarding this clone: Its target is not known.

The TCR was taken from a human donor who received an intestinal transplant. Sequencing used unstimulated CD4+ T cells sorted from spleen or lymph node cells, obtained before intestinal transplant. The genes are TRBV15 and TRBJ2-3, with D perhaps matching TRBD1 (5 bases). DNA for the CDR3: TGTGCCACCAGTCACCCACCTGGGGCCACAGATACGCAGTATTTT. The encoded protein is CATSHPPGATDTQYF.